The 25 T cell receptor beta chains below come from one sample, sequenced in a study of technical replicates of blood from a handful of donors (dated by TCRdb to the late 2010s). The library was obtained by the immunoSEQ multiplex PCR assay. TCRdb provides this immuneACCESS table in a form limited to in-frame rearrangements. Some clones are lacking; in checked studies, under half of them reflect an unresolved V gene, and why the rest are absent is not known. This sample comprises tens of thousands of clones, around 92% of them detected only once. Together, the top ten hold 0.35% to 0.45% of the sample. Input material: T cells isolated from PBMCs. The receptor source for this set is a human donor in good health.

The V and J genes are TRBV5-6 and TRBJ1-2, with 7 bases identical to TRBD1. The CDR3 is made up of 13 amino acids. Germline V lookup: CDR1 SGHDT, CDR2 YYEEEE. Unmatched junction bases numbered 4, after V lost 4 bases and J lost 4 bases. The CDR3 DNA is TGTGCCAGCAGCCCGGGACAGACCTATGGCTACACCTTC. Protein: CASSPGQTYGYTF.

This chain links TRBV7-9 with TRBJ2-3, with D perhaps matching TRBD1 (5 bases). The CDR3 totals 17 residues. CDR1 and CDR2 (germline): SEHNR, FQNEAQ (reference sequence). The ends were cut back, 5 bases at V and 6 bases at J, with 24 bases in the middle. The CDR3 sequence: CASSVLKGVRGTDTQYF. CDR3 in DNA: TGTGCCAGCAGCGTCCTGAAAGGGGTAAGGGGTACGGATACGCAGTATTTT.

V and J are TRBV4-1 and TRBJ2-7; no clear D. CDR3 length equals 15 residues. The V gene's germline CDR1 is MGHRA and CDR2 YSYEKL. Trimming left V 4 bases short and J 7 bases short, with 20 bases between. This CDR3 is CASSLPSVSLEEQYF. CDR3 nucleotides: TGCGCCAGCAGCCTCCCAAGCGTATCCCTCGAGGAGCAGTACTTC.

The CDR3 loop is CASSLDRSNYGYTF. CDR3 bases: TGTGCCAGCAGCTTAGACAGGTCTAACTATGGCTACACCTTC. This rearrangement joins TRBV5-4 to TRBJ1-2; maybe TRBD1 (6 bases). CDR3 length: 14 amino acids. The V end was cut by 2 bases, the J end by 0 bases, with 8 bases between. From germline, CDR1 is SGHNT and CDR2 YYREEE (reference sequence).

The chain employs TRBV27 and TRBJ2-1; the match to TRBD2 covers 8 bases. With 5 bases clipped from V and 16 bases from J, the junction kept 10 bases outside the gene matches. Germline lookup yields CDR1 MNHEY and CDR2 SMNVEV (reference sequence). The CDR3 extends over 12 amino acids. In nucleotides, the CDR3 is TGTGCCAGCAGTAACCCCGGGACTAGTTTATTCTTC. Its protein product is CASSNPGTSLFF.

This chain links TRBV19 with TRBJ1-2, with D possibly being TRBD1 (6 bases). V lost 5 bases and J lost 5, with 15 bases in between. In germline, CDR1 is LNHDA, CDR2 SQIVND (reference sequence). The CDR3 has 14 residues. This CDR3 reads CASSSYRAGYGYTF. CDR3 nucleotides: TGTGCCAGTAGTTCGTACAGGGCAGGGTATGGCTACACCTTC.

The genes are TRBV7-6 and TRBJ2-2, with 11 bases aligning to TRBD2. J was trimmed by 0 bases and V by 0 bases; bases with no gene match: 6. Germline assignment: CDR1 SGHVS and CDR2 FNYEAQ. The CDR3 has 19 amino acids. The CDR3 region is CASSLAHLTSGTNTGELFF. CDR3 coding DNA: TGTGCCAGCAGCTTAGCCCACTTGACTAGCGGGACGAACACCGGGGAGCTGTTTTTT.

The V call is TRBV6-1, the J call TRBJ2-1; TRBD2 aligns across 14 bases. Germline values: CDR1 MNHNS, CDR2 SASEGT. V gave up 2 bases and J gave up 8 bases; unmatched junction bases: 8. The CDR3 consists of 17 residues. CDR3 bases: TGTGCCAGCAGTGAATTTGTGGGGACTAGCGGGAGTGATGAGCAGTTCTTC. This gives the protein CASSEFVGTSGSDEQFF.

The chain combines TRBV7-2 with TRBJ2-4; 10 bases are shared with TRBD2. CDR3 size: 16 residues. V lost 1 base, J lost 9 bases, and 9 bases stayed unmatched. The germline V gene encodes CDR1 SGHTA and CDR2 FQGNSA. CDR3 DNA: TGTGCCAGCAGCTTAGTTTTAGCGGGAGGTGGGGGCATTCAGTACTTC. Translated, it gives CASSLVLAGGGGIQYF.

The chain employs TRBV29-1 and TRBJ1-2; tentatively, D is TRBD1 (6 bases). Trimming removed 2 bases at V and 4 bases at J, with 14 bases between. The CDR3 is 14 residues long. CDR1 is SQVTM, CDR2 ANQGSEA, per germline. The CDR3 reads CSVESVGAGYGYTF. In nucleotides, the CDR3 is TGCAGCGTTGAAAGTGTGGGGGCTGGCTATGGCTACACCTTC. Based on the CDR3 plus reference TRBV29-1 and TRBJ1-2, the full variable domain is SAVISQKPSRDICQRGTSLTIQCQVDSQVTMMFWYRQQPGQSLTLIATANQGSEATYESGFVIDKFPISRPNLTFSTLTVSNMSPEDSSIYLCSVESVGAGYGYTFGSGTRLTVV.

The genes are TRBV9 and TRBJ2-7; D possibly corresponds to TRBD1 (5 bases). The germline CDR1 and CDR2 sequences are SGDLS and YYNGEE. With 1 base removed from V and 0 bases from J, the gap between germline ends came to 11 bases. The CDR3 totals 15 residues. The CDR3 region has the DNA TGTGCCAGCAGCGTATCCAGGACATACTCCTACGAGCAGTACTTC. Translation: CASSVSRTYSYEQYF.

The V gene is TRBV29-1, the J gene TRBJ2-2, with 9 bases identical to TRBD1. V lost 6 bases to trimming and J lost 5 bases; unmatched junction nucleotides: 4. The germline CDR1 and CDR2 sequences are SQVTM and ANQGSEA. The CDR3 loop spans 13 amino acids. CDR3 DNA sequence: TGCAGCGTCCTACAGGGGGCGACCGGGGAGCTGTTTTTT. Protein: CSVLQGATGELFF.

The V and J genes are TRBV27 and TRBJ1-5; D not resolved. This CDR3 has 13 residues. CDR1 and CDR2 from the germline V gene are MNHEY and SMNVEV (reference sequence). V was pared by 2 bases and J by 7 bases, with 9 bases between. CDR3 region: CASSLMLRQPQHF. CDR3 nucleotide sequence: TGTGCCAGCAGTTTAATGCTACGGCAGCCCCAGCATTTT.

The rearrangement uses TRBV5-5 and TRBJ2-7, with D hard to call. Germline V lookup: CDR1 SGHKS, CDR2 YYEKEE (reference sequence). The CDR3 consists of 13 residues. V gave up 0 bases and J gave up 2 bases, with 6 bases separating them. The CDR3 DNA sequence: TGTGCCAGCAGCTTGGAACAGCCCTACGAGCAGTACTTC. Translation: CASSLEQPYEQYF. Looking up the rest from reference TRBV5-5 and TRBJ2-7 gives the full variable domain: DAGVTQSPTHLIKTRGQQVTLRCSPISGHKSVSWYQQVLGQGPQFIFQYYEKEERGRGNFPDRFSARQFPNYSSELNVNALLLGDSALYLCASSLEQPYEQYFGPGTRLTVT.

The rearrangement joins TRBV14 to TRBJ2-1; D perhaps matches TRBD2 (6 bases). The CDR3 totals 13 residues. The V and J ends lost 4 bases and 6 bases respectively, with 10 bases between them. Germline CDR1 reads SGHDN; CDR2 reads FVKESK. In DNA form, the CDR3 reads TGTGCCAGCAGCCTGGGACTCCCCAATGAGCAGTTCTTC. Translated, it gives CASSLGLPNEQFF.

This chain joins TRBV4-1 and TRBJ1-5; D remains unclear. Trimming left V 0 bases short and J 0 bases short, with 6 bases between. The CDR3 extends over 15 amino acids. Germline loops: CDR1 MGHRA, CDR2 YSYEKL. The CDR3 region is CASSQEPVSNQPQHF. CDR3 nucleotides: TGCGCCAGCAGCCAAGAACCGGTTAGCAATCAGCCCCAGCATTTT.

This clone was seen just once. The chain couples TRBV28 to TRBJ2-1; D unresolved. This CDR3 comprises 16 residues. Per germline, CDR1 MDHEN and CDR2 SYDVKM. V lost 2 bases to trimming and J lost 8 bases, with 19 bases between them. CDR3 nucleotides: TGTGCCAGCAGTTTACTGCTCCCGGTCCAAGAGTATGAGCAGTTCTTC. Protein sequence: CASSLLLPVQEYEQFF.

The V and J genes are TRBV4-1 and TRBJ2-7; 7 nucleotides align to TRBD2. The trim removed 1 base at V and 4 bases at J, leaving 7 bases unmatched. In germline, CDR1 is MGHRA, CDR2 YSYEKL. This CDR3 contains 15 residues. The CDR3 reads CASSQGPGLPYEQYF. The CDR3, as DNA: TGCGCCAGCAGCCAAGGCCCGGGACTACCTTACGAGCAGTACTTC.

The rearrangement uses TRBV7-2 and TRBJ2-7; 8 bases fit TRBD2. Germline V gives CDR1 SGHTA, CDR2 FQGNSA. This CDR3 region has 15 residues. V gave up 2 bases and J gave up 4 bases; unmatched junction bases: 7. The CDR3 nucleotides are TGTGCCAGCAGCTTAATGACGGGAGGGCCGTACGAGCAGTACTTC. Protein product: CASSLMTGGPYEQYF.

This chain uses TRBV4-2 with TRBJ2-1; 10 bases match TRBD2. The CDR3 is made up of 16 amino acids. Germline CDR1 and CDR2: LGHNA and YNFKEQ. Losses at the gene ends were 0 bases for V and 6 bases for J; bases not matched to a gene: 5. The CDR3 DNA reads TGTGCCAGCAGCCAAGATGCGCTAGCGGGGGTCAATGAGCAGTTCTTC. Amino acids: CASSQDALAGVNEQFF.

The chain has TRBV5-4 and TRBJ2-1, with TRBD2 matching over 12 bases. The junction had 1 base not matched to a gene; V was cut back by 4 bases and J by 2 bases. This CDR3 region has 15 residues. Per germline, CDR1 SGHNT and CDR2 YYREEE (reference sequence). CDR3 amino acids: CASSPSGRAYNEQFF. The CDR3 bases are TGTGCCAGCAGCCCTAGCGGGAGGGCCTACAATGAGCAGTTCTTC. Full variable domain (outside the CDR3, taken from reference TRBV5-4 and TRBJ2-1): ETGVTQSPTHLIKTRGQQVTLRCSSQSGHNTVSWYQQALGQGPQFIFQYYREEENGRGNFPPRFSGLQFPNYSSELNVNALELDDSALYLCASSPSGRAYNEQFFGPGTRLTVL.

The V call is TRBV7-9, the J call TRBJ2-7, with D unclear. With 8 bases removed from V and 3 bases from J, the gap between germline ends came to 8 bases. Germline V gene sequence: CDR1 SEHNR, CDR2 FQNEAQ (reference sequence). The CDR3 has 11 residues. The CDR3 DNA reads TGTGCCAGCCAGGCGAGCTACGAGCAGTACTTC. Translating it yields CASQASYEQYF.

The rearrangement joins TRBV7-6 to TRBJ2-7, with TRBD2 identical over 8 bases. This CDR3 is built from 14 residues. The germline gives CDR1 SGHVS, CDR2 FNYEAQ. V trimming: 5 bases; J trimming: 2 bases; junction bases outside the gene matches: 5. CDR3 in amino acids: CASSPGGWAYEQYF. CDR3 nucleotides: TGTGCCAGCAGCCCGGGGGGGTGGGCCTACGAGCAGTACTTC.

The rearrangement uses TRBV12-5 and TRBJ1-3; TRBD1 agrees at 7 bases. With V trimmed by 6 bases and J by 6 bases, 8 bases remained unmatched. This CDR3 comprises 14 residues. Per the germline V gene, CDR1 is LGHNT and CDR2 is FRNRAP. CDR3 region: CASGTQGIQNTIYF. The CDR3 DNA reads TGTGCTAGTGGGACACAGGGGATCCAAAACACCATATATTTT.

The gene calls are TRBV6-5 and TRBJ1-2; 8 bases are a match to TRBD1. The CDR3 contains 13 residues. Germline V CDR1 and CDR2: MNHEY, SVGAGI. The junction had 11 bases not matched to a gene; V was cut back by 7 bases and J by 10 bases. CDR3 in amino acids: CASTPGGQWDYTF. CDR3 DNA: TGTGCCAGCACCCCAGGGGGCCAGTGGGACTACACCTTC.